This T cell receptor (beta chain) was captured by sequencing in a study of OX40 agonist ivuxolimab in advanced cancers. Background for the entire study: Ivuxolimab, which targeted the costimulatory receptor OX40 (CD134), was an agonistic, fully human IgG2 monoclonal antibody. Intravenous ivuxolimab was administered to patients every 2 weeks at six dose levels: 0.01, 0.1, 0.3, 1.5, 3 and 10 mg/kg. The dose-escalation cohort was about 83% male with a mean age of approximately 60 years, ranging from about 23 to 85. The point of sequencing TCRbeta in the periphery was to test whether ivuxolimab changed TCR sequence diversity and drove clonal T-cell expansion. Patients were allowed to have had prior anti-PD-1, anti-PD-L1 or anti-CTLA-4 therapy, and approximately 40% of the dose-escalation patients had been treated with checkpoint inhibitors. Of the approximately 54 dose-escalation patients, hepatocellular carcinoma was present in about 20, melanoma in roughly 15, renal cell carcinoma in 9 and head and neck cancer in 9. The paper reports the monotherapy dose-escalation portion (N of about 47 patients) of the phase I ivuxolimab trial. Partial responses occurred in three dose-escalation patients: two with cutaneous melanoma and one with hepatocellular carcinoma.

Note on this clone: Its specific antigen is unknown. One base away there is no much larger clone; base qualities are not given.

Patients with autoimmune disease history or receiving systemic immunosuppression were excluded from the trial. Peripheral blood for TCR sequencing was drawn from every dose cohort at baseline, at cycle 4 day 1 and at cycle 7 day 1. The samples were drawn from a first-in-human, open-label, multicenter phase I dose-escalation trial of ivuxolimab. Adults with locally advanced or metastatic melanoma, renal cell carcinoma, hepatocellular carcinoma or head and neck squamous cell carcinoma were enrolled in the trial. CD4+ and CD8+ T cells were sorted separately from peripheral blood before TCR sequencing. CDR1 and CDR2, per the germline V gene (reference sequence), are LNHNV and YYDKDF. The CDR3 goes from the cysteine to the phenylalanine over 13 residues. Solely the CDR3 DNA is kept, with 39 bases framed from the first base. The germline V and J ends show losses of 0 bases and 10 bases respectively, and no gene match explains 2 bases of the junction.

The study at large found these results: At doses of 0.1 to 3.0 mg/kg, clonal expansion of both CD4+ and CD8+ blood T cells was observed from baseline to week 6. After ivuxolimab, CD8+ T cells had more expanded clones than CD4+ T cells on average. The antigen specificity of the peripheral T cells that underwent clonal expansion was not determined. In partial responders in the 0.1-3.0 mg/kg groups, normalized peripheral clonal expansion was found to be among the lowest, especially among CD8+ T cells. Low levels of normalized T-cell clonal expansion were also shown by some nonresponding patients.

For sequencing of the TCRbeta CDR3 region, genomic DNA was extracted from the sorted cells. The immunoSEQ Assay was used for sequencing of TCRbeta CDR3 regions. TCRdb carries this immuneACCESS record with in-frame sequences only. Its versions omit some clonotypes, under half of them owing to an unresolved V gene in the studies checked, with the rest unexplained. The sample contains 95,000 to 150,000 clones, around 90% of them found a single time. The biggest ten clones account for 0.81% of the sample. This receptor was taken from an adult with an advanced solid tumor such as melanoma, head and neck, liver or kidney cancer. The material was CD4+ or CD8+ T cells sorted from blood, obtained in a trial of the OX40 agonist ivuxolimab. The sequence joins TRBV15 to TRBJ2-1; TRBD2 fits 8 bases in the junction. This receptor has the CDR3 CATSRDLAGEQFF. The bases are TGTGCCACCAGCAGAGATCTAGCGGGCGAGCAGTTCTTC.